The following is a TCR beta chain sequence with its context. The sample originates from a study of shared clonotypes between healthy human individuals. Germline CDR1 reads MDHEN; CDR2 reads SYDVKM. V shed 5 bases and J 2 bases; nucleotides not matched to a gene: 4. The CDR3 sequence is 16 residues long. Sorted-subset replicate PCRs used about 200 ng DNA, approximately 33,000 T cell genomes. The repertoire was sequenced with immunoSEQ multiplex PCR; TCRdb's copy has only in-frame clones and lacks some. The table shows about 980,000 clones, with 76% occurring only once. Sequenced: memory CD4+ T cells sorted from blood. Indicated subset: CD45RA-negative fraction. The V call is TRBV28, the J call TRBJ2-1; 12 nucleotides line up with TRBD2. The TCR was taken from a man aged 18 to 30 in good health. CDR3 sequence: CASSPGTSGPYNEQFF. The CDR3 DNA sequence: TGTGCCAGCAGTCCAGGGACTAGCGGGCCCTACAATGAGCAGTTCTTC.